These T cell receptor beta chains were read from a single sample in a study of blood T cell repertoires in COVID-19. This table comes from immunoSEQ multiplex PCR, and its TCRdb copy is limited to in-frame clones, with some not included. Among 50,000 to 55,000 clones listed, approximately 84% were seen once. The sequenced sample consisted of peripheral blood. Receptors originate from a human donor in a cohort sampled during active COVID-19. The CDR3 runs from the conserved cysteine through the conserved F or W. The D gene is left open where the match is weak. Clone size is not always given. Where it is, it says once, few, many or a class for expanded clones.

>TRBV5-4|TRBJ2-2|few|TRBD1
TGTGCCAGCAGCTCAAGACAGGGGGCTGGCGGGGAGCTGTTTTTT
CASSSRQGAGGELFF
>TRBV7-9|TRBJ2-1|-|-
TGTGCCAGCAGCTTCGGAGGGCAGGCGGGCTATGAGCAGTTCTTC
CASSFGGQAGYEQFF
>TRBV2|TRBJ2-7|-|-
TGTGCCAGCAGTGAAGTCCTTATTGTGAGTCAGGGGCCCCACGAGCAGTACTTC
CASSEVLIVSQGPHEQYF
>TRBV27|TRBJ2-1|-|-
TGTGCCAGCAGTTTATGGGCTAGCGAAGTGAATGAGCAGTTCTTC
CASSLWASEVNEQFF
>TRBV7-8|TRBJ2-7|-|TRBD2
TGTGCCAGCAGCTTAGACGGGGGGGCGTACGAGCAGTACTTC
CASSLDGGAYEQYF
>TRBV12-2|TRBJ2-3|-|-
TGTGCAAGTCCAACCCTAGCGGGGGGGTGCACAGATACGCAGTATTTT
CASPTLAGGCTDTQYF
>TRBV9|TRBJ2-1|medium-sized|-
TGTGCCAGCAGCGTAACCTCGGGGAACAATGAGCAGTTCTTC
CASSVTSGNNEQFF
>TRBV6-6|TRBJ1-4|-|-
TGTGCCAGCAGGCAACAGCTAACTAATGAAAAACTGTTTTTT
CASRQQLTNEKLFF
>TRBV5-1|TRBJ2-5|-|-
TGCGCCAGCAGCTTTCGAGGTGGGGAGACCCAGTACTTC
CASSFRGGETQYF
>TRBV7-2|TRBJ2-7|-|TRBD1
TGTGCCAGCAGCTTGACAGGGGCCCTCTCAACCAACTCCTACGAGCAGTACTTC
CASSLTGALSTNSYEQYF
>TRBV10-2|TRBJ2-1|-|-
TGCGCCAGCAGGGACTTCACGAATGAGCAGTTCTTC
CASRDFTNEQFF
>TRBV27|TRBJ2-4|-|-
TGTGCCAGCGGCATCTTCCGACAGGAGGCGGTGGACATTCAGTACTTC
CASGIFRQEAVDIQYF
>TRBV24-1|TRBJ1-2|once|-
TGTGCCACCAGTCCAGGCTCCTATGGCTACACCTTC
CATSPGSYGYTF
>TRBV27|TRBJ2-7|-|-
TGTGCCAGCAGTTTAATGGTCGGCTACGAGCAGTACTTC
CASSLMVGYEQYF
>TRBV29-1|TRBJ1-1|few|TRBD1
TGCAGCGCTGATACCGGGACAGGGAGAGCTTTCTTT
CSADTGTGRAFF
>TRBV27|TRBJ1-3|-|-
TGTGCCAGCAGTTTATTAGGCCAGGGGATAAACACCATATATTTT
CASSLLGQGINTIYF
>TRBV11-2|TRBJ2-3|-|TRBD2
TGTGCCAGCAGCTTCGGACTAGCGTATACAGATACGCAGTATTTT
CASSFGLAYTDTQYF
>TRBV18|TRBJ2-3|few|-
TGTGCCAGCTCTCCATACTACCGGGGATCTAGCACAGATACGCAGTATTTT
CASSPYYRGSSTDTQYF
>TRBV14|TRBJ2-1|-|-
TGTGCCAGCAGCCCCCTCCCGGGGGCCTACAATGAGCAGTTCTTC
CASSPLPGAYNEQFF
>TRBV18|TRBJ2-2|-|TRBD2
TGTGCCAGCTCACCACCAGCGGGGCCGAACACCGGGGAGCTGTTTTTT
CASSPPAGPNTGELFF
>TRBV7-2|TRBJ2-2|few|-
TGTGCCAGCAGCCCTACCGGGGAGCTGTTTTTT
CASSPTGELFF
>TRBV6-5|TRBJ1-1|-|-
TGTGCCAGCAGTCCCGAGTTCATGTCTGAAGCTTTCTTT
CASSPEFMSEAFF
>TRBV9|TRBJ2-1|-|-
TGTGCCAGCAGCCCGCAGGATCAGCAGTTCTTC
CASSPQDQQFF
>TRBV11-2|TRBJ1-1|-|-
TGTGCCAGCAGCCTCGGACAGAACACTGAAGCTTTCTTT
CASSLGQNTEAFF
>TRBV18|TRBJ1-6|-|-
TGTGCCAGCTCACCCAATTACTCACAGGGTAATTCACCCCTCCACTTT
CASSPNYSQGNSPLHF
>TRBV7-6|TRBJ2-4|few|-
TGTGCCAGCAGCCCGATGAAGGAGAGGGCCAAAAACATTCAGTACTTC
CASSPMKERAKNIQYF
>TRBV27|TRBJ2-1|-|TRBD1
TGTGCCAGCAGTTTATCGGGACAGTCTATTTACAATGAGCAGTTCTTC
CASSLSGQSIYNEQFF
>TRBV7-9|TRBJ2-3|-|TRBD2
TGTGCCAGCCTGTCTGAGCGGGGGGGCGTGGATACGCAGTATTTT
CASLSERGGVDTQYF
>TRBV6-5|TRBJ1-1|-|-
TGTGCCAGCAGTTACATCGGGGTTAACACTGAAGCTTTCTTT
CASSYIGVNTEAFF
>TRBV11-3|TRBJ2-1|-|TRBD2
TGTGCCAGCAGCTTAGAGTTGCGGGGGAACAATGAGCAGTTCTTC
CASSLELRGNNEQFF
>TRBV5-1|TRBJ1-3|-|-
TGCGCCAGCAGCGGAACGACAGGTTCTGGAAACACCATATATTTT
CASSGTTGSGNTIYF
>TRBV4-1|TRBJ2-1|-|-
TGCGCCAGCAGCCAAGGGGGGGGCCCCAGGAATGAGCAGTTCTTC
CASSQGGGPRNEQFF
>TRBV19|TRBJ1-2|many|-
TGTGCCAGTAGTGCATCAGGGAACTATGGCTACACCTTC
CASSASGNYGYTF
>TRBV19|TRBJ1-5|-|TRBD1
TGTGCCAGTATGACAGGGGGCGGTCAGCCCCAGCATTTT
CASMTGGGQPQHF
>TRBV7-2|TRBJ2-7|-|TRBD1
TGTGCCAGCAGCTTAGGGGGGACAGCACCCTACGGGCAGTACTTC
CASSLGGTAPYGQYF
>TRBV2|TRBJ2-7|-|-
TGTGCCAGCAGTGAACCAGGGATCACCTACGAGCAGTACTTC
CASSEPGITYEQYF
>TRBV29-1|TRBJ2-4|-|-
TGCAGCGTTTTAGTTGCGGAGGGACTAGCCAAAAACATTCAGTACTTC
CSVLVAEGLAKNIQYF
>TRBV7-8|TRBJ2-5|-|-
TGTGCCAGCAGCTTAAAGCGGGTCCAAGAGACCCAGTACTTC
CASSLKRVQETQYF
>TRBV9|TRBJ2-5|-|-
TGTGCCAGCAGCCCCGTTGGGGAGTCCTGGGAGACCCAGTACTTC
CASSPVGESWETQYF
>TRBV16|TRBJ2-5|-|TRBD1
TGTGCCAGCAGCTTGACAGGGGGCGGAGAGACCCAGTACTTC
CASSLTGGGETQYF
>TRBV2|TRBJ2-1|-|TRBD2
TGCGCGGGAACCGGGACTAGGGGCACAGGTGAGCAGTTCTTC
CAGTGTRGTGEQFF
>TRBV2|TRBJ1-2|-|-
TGTGCCAGCAGTGAAAGAGCCTATGGCTACACCTTC
CASSERAYGYTF
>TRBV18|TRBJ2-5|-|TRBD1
TGTGCCAGCTCACCACTTCTCCGGGACAGGGGGCGAGAGACCCAGTACTTC
CASSPLLRDRGRETQYF
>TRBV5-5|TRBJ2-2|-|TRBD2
TGTGCCAGCAGCTCGCGGGGGAGGGGAACCGGGGAGCTGTTTTTT
CASSSRGRGTGELFF
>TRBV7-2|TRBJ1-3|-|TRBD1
TGTGCCAGCAGCCATACAGGGGCCGGAAACACCATATATTTT
CASSHTGAGNTIYF
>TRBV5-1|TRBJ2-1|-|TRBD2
TGCGCCAGCAGCTTGGGGGGACTAGCGGGAGGGCCTTACTCCTACAATGAGCAGTTCTTC
CASSLGGLAGGPYSYNEQFF
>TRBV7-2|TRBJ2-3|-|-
TGTGCCAGCAGGGAGTGGCGCACAGATACGCAGTATTTT
CASREWRTDTQYF
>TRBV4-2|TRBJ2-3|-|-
TGTGCCAGCAGCCAAGACAGCCGGGAGAAAAGCACAGATACGCAGTATTTT
CASSQDSREKSTDTQYF